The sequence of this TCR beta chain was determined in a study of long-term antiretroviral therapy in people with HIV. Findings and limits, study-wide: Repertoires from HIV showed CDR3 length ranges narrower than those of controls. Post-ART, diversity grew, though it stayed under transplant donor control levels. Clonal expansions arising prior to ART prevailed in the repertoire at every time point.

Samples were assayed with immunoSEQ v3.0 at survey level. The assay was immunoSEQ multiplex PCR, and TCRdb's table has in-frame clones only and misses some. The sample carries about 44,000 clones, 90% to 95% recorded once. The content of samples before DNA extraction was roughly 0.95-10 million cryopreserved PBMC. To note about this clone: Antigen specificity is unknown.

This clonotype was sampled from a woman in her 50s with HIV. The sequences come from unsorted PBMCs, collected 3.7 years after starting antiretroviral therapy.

DNA for the CDR3: TGCGCCAGCAGCTTGTCGCTAGGGGGTAGCACCGGGGAGCTGTTTTTT. Protein product: CASSLSLGGSTGELFF. This chain joins TRBV5-1 and TRBJ2-2, with D perhaps TRBD1 (6 bases). Germline V CDR1 and CDR2: SGHRS, YFSETQ. This CDR3 is built from 16 residues. Trimming stripped 1 base from V and 4 bases from J, with 14 bases between.